Shown below are 14 T cell receptor beta chains from a single sample sequenced in a study of shared clonotypes between healthy human individuals. Clones were sequenced by immunoSEQ multiplex PCR, and TCRdb holds only the in-frame ones, with some missing. Altogether about 730,000 clones are present, 55% to 75% being singletons, with the ten largest covering about 1.8%. The sample comprised memory CD4+ T cells sorted from blood. The subset here: CD45RA-negative fraction. All receptors derive from a woman in her 30s in good health.

The gene calls are TRBV15 and TRBJ2-5, with 11 bases that match TRBD2. This CDR3 comprises 17 residues. With 0 bases clipped from V and 2 bases from J, the junction kept 5 bases outside the gene matches. CDR1 is LNHNV and CDR2 is YYDKDF in the germline V gene (reference sequence). The CDR3: CATSRDTLAGGQETQYF. In nucleotides, the CDR3 is TGTGCCACCAGCAGAGATACCCTAGCGGGAGGACAAGAGACCCAGTACTTC.

This clone has a handful of counts. J is TRBJ2-7 and V is TRBV5-4, with 9 bases fitting TRBD2. Germline V lookup: CDR1 SGHNT, CDR2 YYREEE (reference sequence). The junction had 4 bases not matched to a gene; V was cut back by 0 bases and J by 3 bases. This CDR3 comprises 15 residues. CDR3 sequence reads: CASSLGASGNYEQYF. DNA of the CDR3: TGTGCCAGCAGCTTGGGGGCTAGCGGGAACTACGAGCAGTACTTC.

The chain carries TRBV6-1 and TRBJ2-5, with D perhaps TRBD1 (6 bases). V was shortened by 5 bases and J by 2 bases, with 9 bases between the two germline ends. The CDR3 length is 13 residues. Per germline, CDR1 MNHNS and CDR2 SASEGT. The DNA for the CDR3 is TGTGCCAGCAGTCGGACAGCTCAAGAGACCCAGTACTTC. Encoded protein: CASSRTAQETQYF.

The V call is TRBV6-5, the J call TRBJ1-2; no clear D. V was cut by 4 bases and J by 2 bases, with 11 bases left in between. CDR1 and CDR2 (germline): MNHEY, SVGAGI. This CDR3 region has 14 residues. This CDR3 is CASSFLGKNYGYTF. CDR3 bases: TGTGCCAGCAGTTTCTTGGGGAAAAACTATGGCTACACCTTC.

The rearrangement links TRBV27 to TRBJ1-1, with TRBD1 as a possible D gene (5 bases). Looked up from germline, CDR1 is MNHEY and CDR2 is SMNVEV (reference sequence). This CDR3 region has 17 residues. Trimming took 1 base from V and 0 from J, leaving 15 bases between them. In DNA, the CDR3 is TGTGCCAGCAGTTTATGGGGCAGCATTCAAATGAACACTGAAGCTTTCTTT. The encoded protein is CASSLWGSIQMNTEAFF.

The chain recombines TRBV5-1 with TRBJ1-2, with 10 bases fitting TRBD1. Germline V gene data show CDR1 as SGHRS and CDR2 as YFSETQ. V shed 4 bases, J shed 7 bases, and the junction held 10 bases outside the gene matches. The CDR3 loop spans 15 amino acids. CDR3 loop: CASSPRDRGSAGYTF. The CDR3 DNA is TGCGCCAGCAGCCCAAGGGACAGGGGTTCGGCTGGCTACACCTTC.

At least ten counts were recorded for this clone. This chain joins TRBV6-6 and TRBJ1-2; D gene uncertain. The CDR3 consists of 13 residues. V was cut by 3 bases and J by 2 bases, with 7 bases left in between. Germline V gene data show CDR1 as MNHNY and CDR2 as SVGAGI (reference sequence). The CDR3 nucleotides read TGTGCCAGCAGTTATGTTGGGAACTATGGCTACACCTTC. Translated: CASSYVGNYGYTF.

V and J are TRBV27 and TRBJ1-1; TRBD1 is a possible D gene (5 bases). CDR3 length: 16 residues. Germline CDR1 reads MNHEY; CDR2 reads SMNVEV (reference sequence). The V gene lost 7 bases and the J gene lost 0 bases, with 18 bases spanning the gap. The CDR3 bases are TGTGCCAGCATCCCCGGGGGTCCCCACATGAACACTGAAGCTTTCTTT. It is translated as CASIPGGPHMNTEAFF.

The genes are TRBV30 and TRBJ2-7, with TRBD1 as a possible D gene (6 bases). CDR1 is GTSNPN and CDR2 is SVGIG in the germline V gene (reference sequence). The length of the CDR3 is 14 residues. Trimming left V 4 bases short and J 3 bases short, with 16 bases between. Written as DNA, the CDR3 is TGTGCCTGGAACTCGGGACACGTCTTCTACGAGCAGTACTTC. This translates into CAWNSGHVFYEQYF.

Turning to this clone: Other DNA variants within this sample encode the same CDR3. V and J are TRBV7-9 and TRBJ2-5; 9 bases are shared with TRBD1. V lost 3 bases to trimming and J lost 5 bases; unmatched junction nucleotides: 4. This CDR3 comprises 14 residues. The V gene's germline CDR1 is SEHNR and CDR2 FQNEAQ (reference sequence). CDR3: CASSLGTGRETQYF. CDR3 sequence (DNA): TGTGCCAGCAGCTTGGGGACAGGGAGGGAGACCCAGTACTTC.

V is TRBV6-1 and J is TRBJ2-7, with 9 bases aligning to TRBD2. This CDR3 comprises 15 residues. Trimming cost V 2 bases and J 6 bases; bases outside gene matches: 8. Germline V CDR1 and CDR2: MNHNS, SASEGT. The CDR3: CASSERVAGDSEQYF. Written as DNA, the CDR3 is TGTGCCAGCAGTGAAAGGGTAGCGGGAGATTCCGAGCAGTACTTC.

The rearrangement joins TRBV5-1 to TRBJ2-7; 14 nucleotides line up with TRBD2. The CDR3 length is 15 residues. In germline, CDR1 is SGHRS, CDR2 YFSETQ. CDR3 sequence (DNA): TGCCCCCCCGGGACTAGCGGGAGTCCTGTCTACGAGCAGTACTTC. Protein sequence: CPPGTSGSPVYEQYF.

Only a few counts were recorded for this clone. The chain combines TRBV5-1 with TRBJ1-2, with D hard to call. CDR3 length equals 13 residues. V dropped 4 bases and J dropped 7 bases, with 14 bases sitting between them. In germline, CDR1 is SGHRS, CDR2 YFSETQ. For the CDR3, the DNA is TGCGCCAGCAGCAACACGGGCCCAGGTGGCTACACCTTC. Translated: CASSNTGPGGYTF.

V is TRBV6-5 and J is TRBJ1-1; D possibly corresponds to TRBD1 (5 bases). Trimming cost V 7 bases and J 0 bases, with 15 bases left between them. This CDR3 is 15 amino acids long. Germline V gene lookup returns CDR1 MNHEY and CDR2 SVGAGI. The CDR3 reads CASKHRGTMNTEAFF. The DNA of the CDR3 is TGTGCCAGCAAACATCGGGGGACTATGAACACTGAAGCTTTCTTT.